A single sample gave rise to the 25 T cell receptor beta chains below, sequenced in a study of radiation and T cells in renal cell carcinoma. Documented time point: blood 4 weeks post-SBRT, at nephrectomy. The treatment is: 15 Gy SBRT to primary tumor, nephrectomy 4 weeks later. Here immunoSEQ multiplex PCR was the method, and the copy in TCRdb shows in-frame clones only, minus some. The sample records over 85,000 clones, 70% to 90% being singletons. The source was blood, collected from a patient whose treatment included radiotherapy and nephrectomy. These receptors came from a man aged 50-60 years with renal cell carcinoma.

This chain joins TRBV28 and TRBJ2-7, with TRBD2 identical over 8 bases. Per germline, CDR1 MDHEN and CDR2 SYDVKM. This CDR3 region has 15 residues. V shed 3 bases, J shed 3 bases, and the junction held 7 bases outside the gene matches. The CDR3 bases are TGTGCCAGCAGTTTTGGGACTAGATCCCTCTACGAGCAGTACTTC. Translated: CASSFGTRSLYEQYF.

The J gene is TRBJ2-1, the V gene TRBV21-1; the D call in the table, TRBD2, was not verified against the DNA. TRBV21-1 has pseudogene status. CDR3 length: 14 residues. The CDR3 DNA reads TGTGCCAGCAGCAATGGCGGTCGCCCCAATGAGCAGTTCTTC. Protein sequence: CASSNGGRPNEQFF.

The CDR3 loop is CASSPGALSGYTF. The CDR3 region has the DNA TGTGCCAGCAGTCCCGGGGCCCTGAGTGGCTACACCTTC. The rearrangement links TRBV7-9 to TRBJ1-2; D may be TRBD1 (5 bases). Germline CDR1 SEHNR, CDR2 FQNEAQ (reference sequence). Trimming shortened V by 6 bases and J by 7 bases, and 15 bases separated the two germline ends. CDR3 length: 13 amino acids.

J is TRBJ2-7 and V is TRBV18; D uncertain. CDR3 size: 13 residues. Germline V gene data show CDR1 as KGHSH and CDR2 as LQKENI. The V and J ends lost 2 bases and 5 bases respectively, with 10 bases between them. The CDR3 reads CASSPLGRNEQYF. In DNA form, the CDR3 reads TGTGCCAGCTCACCATTAGGAAGGAACGAGCAGTACTTC.

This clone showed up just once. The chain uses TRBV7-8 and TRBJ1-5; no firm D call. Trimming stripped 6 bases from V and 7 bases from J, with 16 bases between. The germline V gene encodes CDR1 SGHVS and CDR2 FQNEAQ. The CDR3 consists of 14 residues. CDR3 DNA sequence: TGTGCCAGCAGTCAAGAGGCAGGTGGACAGCCCCAGCATTTT. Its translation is CASSQEAGGQPQHF.

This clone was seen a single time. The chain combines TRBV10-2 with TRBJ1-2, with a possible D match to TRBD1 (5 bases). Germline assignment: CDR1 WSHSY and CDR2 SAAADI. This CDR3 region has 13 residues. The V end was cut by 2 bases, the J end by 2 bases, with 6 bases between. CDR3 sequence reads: CASSEGGNYGYTF. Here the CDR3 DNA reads TGCGCCAGCAGTGAGGGGGGGAACTATGGCTACACCTTC.

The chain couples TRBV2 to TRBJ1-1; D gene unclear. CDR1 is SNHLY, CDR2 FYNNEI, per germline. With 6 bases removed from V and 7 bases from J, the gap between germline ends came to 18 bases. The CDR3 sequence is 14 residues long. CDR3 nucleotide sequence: TGTGCCAGCAGCGCCTGGACTTCGGAGGTTGAAGCTTTCTTT. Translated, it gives CASSAWTSEVEAFF.

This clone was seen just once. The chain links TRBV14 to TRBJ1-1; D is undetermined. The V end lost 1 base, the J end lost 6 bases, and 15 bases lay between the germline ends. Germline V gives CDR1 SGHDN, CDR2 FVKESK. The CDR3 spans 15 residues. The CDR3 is CASSQAHGVWAEAFF. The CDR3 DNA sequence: TGTGCCAGCAGCCAAGCTCATGGGGTTTGGGCTGAAGCTTTCTTT. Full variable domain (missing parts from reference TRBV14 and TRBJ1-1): EAGVTQFPSHSVIEKGQTVTLRCDPISGHDNLYWYRRVMGKEIKFLLHFVKESKQDESGMPNNRFLAERTGGTYSTLKVQPAELEDSGVYFCASSQAHGVWAEAFFGQGTRLTVV.

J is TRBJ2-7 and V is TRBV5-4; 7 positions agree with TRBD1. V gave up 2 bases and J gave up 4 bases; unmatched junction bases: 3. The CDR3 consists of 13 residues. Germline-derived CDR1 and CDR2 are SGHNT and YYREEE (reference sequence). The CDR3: CASSLQGLYEQYF. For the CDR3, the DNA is TGTGCCAGCAGCTTACAGGGGTTGTACGAGCAGTACTTC.

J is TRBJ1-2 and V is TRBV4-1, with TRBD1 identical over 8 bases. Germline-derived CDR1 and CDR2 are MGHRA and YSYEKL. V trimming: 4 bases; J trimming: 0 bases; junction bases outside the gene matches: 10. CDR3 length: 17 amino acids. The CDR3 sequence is CASSLSGGPAPNYGYTF. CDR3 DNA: TGCGCCAGCAGCCTATCAGGGGGCCCCGCTCCTAACTATGGCTACACCTTC.

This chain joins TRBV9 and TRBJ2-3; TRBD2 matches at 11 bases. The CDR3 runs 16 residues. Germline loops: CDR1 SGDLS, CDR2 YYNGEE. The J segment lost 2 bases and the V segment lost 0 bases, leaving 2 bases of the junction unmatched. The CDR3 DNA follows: TGTGCCAGCAGCGTAGCACTAGCGGGGGCCACAGATACGCAGTATTTT. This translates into CASSVALAGATDTQYF.

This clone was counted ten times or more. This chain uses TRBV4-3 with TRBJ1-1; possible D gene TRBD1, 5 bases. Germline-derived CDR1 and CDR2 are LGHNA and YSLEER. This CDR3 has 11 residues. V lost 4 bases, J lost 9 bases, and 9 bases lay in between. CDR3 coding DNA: TGCGCCAGCAGCCGAGGACACCAAGCTTTCTTT. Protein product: CASSRGHQAFF.

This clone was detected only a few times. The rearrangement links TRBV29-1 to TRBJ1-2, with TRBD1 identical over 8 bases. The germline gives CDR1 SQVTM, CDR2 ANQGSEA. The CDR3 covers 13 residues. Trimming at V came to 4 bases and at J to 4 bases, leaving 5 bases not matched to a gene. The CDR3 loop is CSVVDRGPYGYTF. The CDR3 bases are TGCAGCGTTGTTGACAGGGGTCCCTATGGCTACACCTTC.

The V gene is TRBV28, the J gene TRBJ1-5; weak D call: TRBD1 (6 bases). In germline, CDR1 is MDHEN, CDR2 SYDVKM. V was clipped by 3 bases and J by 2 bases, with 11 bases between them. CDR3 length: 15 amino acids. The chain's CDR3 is CASSFAAGGNQPQHF. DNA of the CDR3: TGTGCCAGCAGTTTTGCGGCAGGGGGCAATCAGCCCCAGCATTTT.

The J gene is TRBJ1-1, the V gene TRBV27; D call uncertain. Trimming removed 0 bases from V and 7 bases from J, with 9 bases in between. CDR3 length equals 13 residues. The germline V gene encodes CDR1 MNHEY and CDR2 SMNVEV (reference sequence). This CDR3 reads CASSLSRPDEAFF. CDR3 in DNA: TGTGCCAGCAGTTTATCACGGCCGGATGAAGCTTTCTTT.

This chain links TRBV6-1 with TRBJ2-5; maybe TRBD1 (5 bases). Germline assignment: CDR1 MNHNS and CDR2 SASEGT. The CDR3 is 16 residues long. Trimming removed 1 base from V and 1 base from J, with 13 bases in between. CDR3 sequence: CASSEEYRPSQETQYF. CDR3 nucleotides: TGTGCCAGCAGTGAAGAGTACAGGCCCTCCCAAGAGACCCAGTACTTC.

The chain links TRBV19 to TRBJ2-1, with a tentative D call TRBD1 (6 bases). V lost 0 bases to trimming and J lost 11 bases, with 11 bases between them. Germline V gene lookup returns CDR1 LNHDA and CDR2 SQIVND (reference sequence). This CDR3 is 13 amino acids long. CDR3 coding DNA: TGTGCCAGTAGTATAGACACAGGGCGGAAGCAGTTCTTC. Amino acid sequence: CASSIDTGRKQFF.

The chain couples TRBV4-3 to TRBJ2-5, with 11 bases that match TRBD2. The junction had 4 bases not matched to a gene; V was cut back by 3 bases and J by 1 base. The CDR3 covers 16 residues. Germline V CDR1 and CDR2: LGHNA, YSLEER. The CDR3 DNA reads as TGCGCCAGCAGCCAGGCGACTAGCGGGGTCCAAGAGACCCAGTACTTC. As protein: CASSQATSGVQETQYF.

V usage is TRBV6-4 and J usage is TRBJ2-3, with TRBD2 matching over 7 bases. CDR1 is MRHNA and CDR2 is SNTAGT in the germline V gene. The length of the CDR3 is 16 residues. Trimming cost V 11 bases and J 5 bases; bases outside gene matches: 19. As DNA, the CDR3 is TGTGCCGGGATCCGGGACTACTCGATCATTGGAGATACGCAGTATTTT. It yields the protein CAGIRDYSIIGDTQYF.

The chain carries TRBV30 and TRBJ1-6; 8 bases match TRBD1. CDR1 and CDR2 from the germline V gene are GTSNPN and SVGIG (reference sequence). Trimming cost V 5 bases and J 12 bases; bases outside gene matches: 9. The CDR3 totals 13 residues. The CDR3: CAWDRTGSGPLHF. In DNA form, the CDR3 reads TGTGCCTGGGATAGGACAGGGAGTGGACCCCTCCACTTT.

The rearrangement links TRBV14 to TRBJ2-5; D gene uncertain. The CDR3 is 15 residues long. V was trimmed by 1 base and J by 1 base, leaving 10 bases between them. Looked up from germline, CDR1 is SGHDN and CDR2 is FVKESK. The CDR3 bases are TGTGCCAGCAGCCAAGGGTCAGTGAGCCAAGAGACCCAGTACTTC. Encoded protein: CASSQGSVSQETQYF.

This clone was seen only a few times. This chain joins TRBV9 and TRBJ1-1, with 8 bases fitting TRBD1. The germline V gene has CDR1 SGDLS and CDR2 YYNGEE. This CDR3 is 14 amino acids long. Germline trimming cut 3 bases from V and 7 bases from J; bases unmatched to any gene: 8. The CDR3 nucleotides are TGTGCCAGCAGCGGCACAACGACAGGGGATGAAGCTTTCTTT. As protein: CASSGTTTGDEAFF.

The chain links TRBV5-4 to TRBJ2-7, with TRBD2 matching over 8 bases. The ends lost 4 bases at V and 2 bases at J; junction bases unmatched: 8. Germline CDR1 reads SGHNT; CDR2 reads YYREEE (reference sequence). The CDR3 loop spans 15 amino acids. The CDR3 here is CASSLLTSAAYEQYF. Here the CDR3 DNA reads TGTGCCAGCAGCCTGCTGACTAGCGCAGCCTACGAGCAGTACTTC.

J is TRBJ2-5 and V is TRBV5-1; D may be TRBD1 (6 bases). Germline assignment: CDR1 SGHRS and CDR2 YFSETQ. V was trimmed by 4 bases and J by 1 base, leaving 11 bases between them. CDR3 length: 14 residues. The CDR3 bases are TGCGCCAGCAGCCTAGGACAGTTCCAAGAGACCCAGTACTTC. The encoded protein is CASSLGQFQETQYF.

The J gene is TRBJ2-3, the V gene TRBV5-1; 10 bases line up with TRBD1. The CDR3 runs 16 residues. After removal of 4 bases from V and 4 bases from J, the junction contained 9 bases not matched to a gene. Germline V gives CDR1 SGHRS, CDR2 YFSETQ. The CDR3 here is CASSPWTGGRSDTQYF. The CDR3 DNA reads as TGCGCCAGCAGCCCCTGGACAGGGGGAAGATCAGATACGCAGTATTTT.